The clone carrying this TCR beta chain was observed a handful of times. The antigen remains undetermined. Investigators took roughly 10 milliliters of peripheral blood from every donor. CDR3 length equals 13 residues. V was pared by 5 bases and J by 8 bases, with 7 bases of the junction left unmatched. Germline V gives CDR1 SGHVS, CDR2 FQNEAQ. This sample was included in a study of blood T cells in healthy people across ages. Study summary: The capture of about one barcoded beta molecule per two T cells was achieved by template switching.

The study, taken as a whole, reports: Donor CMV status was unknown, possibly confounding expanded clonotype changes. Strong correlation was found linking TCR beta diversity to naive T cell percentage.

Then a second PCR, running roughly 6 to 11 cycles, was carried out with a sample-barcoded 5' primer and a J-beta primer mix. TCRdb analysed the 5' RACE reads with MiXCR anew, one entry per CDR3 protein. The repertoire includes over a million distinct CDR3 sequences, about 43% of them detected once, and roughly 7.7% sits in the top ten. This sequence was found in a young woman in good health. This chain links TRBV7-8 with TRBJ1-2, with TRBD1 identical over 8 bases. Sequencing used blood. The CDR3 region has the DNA TGTGCCAGCAGCCCGAGGACAGGGATGGGCTACACCTTC. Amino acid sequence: CASSPRTGMGYTF.